The clone carrying this TCR beta chain was recorded a few times. Its target is not known. The data stem from a study of cytomegalovirus exposure and HLA in healthy donors. Study-wide results and limits: The authors judged a highly shared variant cluster likely a sequencing artifact. Later analysis identified a missense DCLRE1C variant that was linked to TCR beta V- and J-gene trimming. Data from an earlier analysis indicated that most TCR beta V segments were productive either about 90% or about 30% of the time.

Deletions cut 0 bases from V and 4 bases from J, with 8 bases between. Germline loops: CDR1 SGHRS, CDR2 YFSETQ. The CDR3 loop spans 14 amino acids. Use of 60 Vbeta and 13 Jbeta primers characterized the PCR. Per the study methods: Later reanalysis found 80 million or so unique TCR beta chains, around 10 million of them shared. Libraries were prepared by immunoSEQ multiplex PCR; TCRdb keeps only in-frame clonotypes and omits some of them. V and J calls and clone size are copied from that table; D and trimming were computed from the DNA. Of about 69,000 clones detected, 65% to 70% appear once; the ten largest clones hold 14%.

The chain is built from TRBV5-1 and TRBJ2-1; no definite D call. What was sequenced was PBMCs. This sequence originates from a male donor in good health and CMV-seropositive. The CDR3 spells CASSLGDFYNEQFF. The CDR3 DNA reads as TGCGCCAGCAGCTTGGGAGACTTTTACAATGAGCAGTTCTTC.